This T cell receptor (beta chain) came from a study of blood T cell repertoires in COVID-19 (dated by TCRdb to 2018 to 2021). A note on the overall study: Collaborator samples came from the United States, Italy and Spain and covered acute and convalescent phases of COVID-19. The samples were drawn from the first 160 participants of the ongoing ImmuneRACE study and from under 1,500 subjects provided by 6 global collaborators. The repertoires were released in a freely available public database meant as a resource for research on the immune response to SARS-CoV-2. Nearly every sample came with metadata listing a de-identified subject ID, COVID-19 status, age in years and sex. Where available, HLA class I and class II types were obtained from metadata supplied by the sample provider rather than from assay-based typing. The material from the prospective study consisted of cDNA or gDNA derived from T cells, B-cell-depleted T cells, or PBMCs. The dataset comprised deeply sampled blood TCRbeta repertoires from subjects exposed to, actively infected with, or recovered from COVID-19. Overall results and qualifications from the work: Clinical and demographic metadata were provided uncurated, with the amount varying by source and participant.

Comment on this clone: It has no known antigen specificity. Nothing much larger sits one base from this clone, and base qualities are not available.

One collaborating source in Seattle enrolled patients while the patients were actively infected and followed the patients over time throughout the course of disease. Collaborating institutions collected whole blood in K2EDTA tubes following their own protocols. For TCRbeta analysis, collaborator samples were shipped as frozen whole blood, as isolated PBMCs, or as DNA extracted from either sample type. V is clipped by 8 bases and J by 4 bases, and the sequence between their germline boundaries is 12 bases long. The germline V gene yields MNHEY for CDR1 and SVGAGI for CDR2. Reading from cysteine to phenylalanine, the CDR3 counts 13 amino acids. Solely the CDR3 DNA is kept, with 39 bases framed from the first base. The immunoSEQ Assay, a bias-controlled multiplex PCR, was used to amplify TCRbeta CDR3 regions from genomic DNA. Concerning the study's data processing: Within the assay, amplification of reference gene primers was used to estimate how many nucleated cells each sample contained. To quantify the absolute abundance of each unique TCRbeta CDR3 rearrangement, sequence reads were collapsed and filtered. Productive Simpson clonality was computed per sample as the square root of Simpson's diversity index over productive rearrangements. TCRdb stores this immuneACCESS table with in-frame sequences only. Part of the clones is absent; in the studies checked, under half of the shortfall reflects unresolved V genes, and no reason is known for the rest. V, J and clone size are taken as reported in that table, and D and trimming were inferred from the DNA itself. The sample includes around 270,000 clones, with about 91% observed a single time. Of the sample, under 3% falls within the top ten clones.

The chain joins TRBV6-5 to TRBJ2-1, with no confidently assigned D gene. Sequencing was performed on peripheral blood. This clonotype was obtained from a person aged 18 to 29 with COVID-19, enrolled during active disease. The CDR3 protein: CASEAVTYNEQFF. Read as DNA, the sequence is TGTGCCAGCGAGGCGGTCACGTACAATGAGCAGTTCTTC.